This TCR beta chain was identified in a study of T cells in women clearing cervical HPV infection. Study details: Controls gave blood once infection was undetectable; cases at lesion identification.

Dot-blot hybridization genotyped cervical HPV amplified with MY09/MY11 PCR. Generated by immunoSEQ multiplex PCR, the TCRdb table keeps only in-frame clones and is missing some. This table holds about 39,000 clones. This TCR was sampled from a woman aged 18-70 years with a cervical HPV16 infection that either progressed to CIN3+ or cleared (not recorded which). The source material was blood buffy coat.

Here the CDR3 reads CSARAAQGFSYNEQFF. CDR3 DNA (partial): TGCAGTGCTAGAGCCGCACAGGGGTTTTCCTACAATGAG. This rearrangement joins TRBV20-1 to TRBJ2-1, with TRBD1 identical over 7 bases. The DNA ends 3 residues before the CDR3 does, and the rest of the CDR3 is filled in from the germline J gene. The CDR3 has 16 amino acids. Trimming took 1 base from V and 1 from J; bases not matched to a gene: 7. CDR1 is DFQATT and CDR2 is SNEGSKA in the germline V gene (reference sequence).